The 8 T cell receptor beta chains in this list originate from one sample, sequenced in a study of blood T cell repertoires in COVID-19. Measured with immunoSEQ multiplex PCR; TCRdb has only the in-frame clones, and not every one. Here the sample spans 150,000 or so clones, approximately 81% being singletons. The sample was PBMCs or T cells enriched from blood (not recorded which). The receptors were gathered from a woman between 40 and 55 years old with acute COVID-19.

V gene TRBV6-6 combines with J gene TRBJ2-7; 7 nucleotides match TRBD1. The J segment lost 4 bases and the V segment lost 2 bases, leaving 2 bases of the junction unmatched. There are 13 residues in the CDR3. CDR1 MNHNY and CDR2 SVGAGI come from the germline V gene (reference sequence). The CDR3 coding sequence is TGTGCCAGCAGTTACGTCAGGGGGTACGAGCAGTACTTC. This gives the protein CASSYVRGYEQYF.

The rearrangement links TRBV30 to TRBJ1-5, with a tentative D call TRBD1 (5 bases). From germline, CDR1 is GTSNPN and CDR2 SVGIG (reference sequence). This CDR3 has 14 amino acids. V lost 0 bases, J lost 3 bases, and 9 bases lay in between. The DNA of the CDR3 is TGTGCCTGGAGTGTCCAGGGTTTCAATCAGCCCCAGCATTTT. This gives the protein CAWSVQGFNQPQHF. Full variable domain (outside the CDR3, taken from reference TRBV30 and TRBJ1-5): SQTIHQWPATLVQPVGSPLSLECTVEGTSNPNLYWYRQAAGRGLQLLFYSVGIGQISSEVPQNLSASRPQDRQFILSSKKLLLSDSGFYLCAWSVQGFNQPQHFGDGTRLSIL.

The chain links TRBV6-5 to TRBJ1-3, with D possibly being TRBD1 (6 bases). CDR1 MNHEY and CDR2 SVGAGI come from the germline V gene. The CDR3 has 15 residues. With 5 bases removed from V and 4 bases from J, the gap between germline ends came to 15 bases. In DNA form, the CDR3 reads TGTGCCAGCAGTAAACGGGACAAAGCGGGAAACACCATATATTTT. This sequence encodes CASSKRDKAGNTIYF.

The CDR3 reads CASSQGALGRVAKLFF. In DNA, the CDR3 is TGTGCCAGCAGCCAAGGGGCCCTCGGCCGAGTTGCAAAACTGTTTTTT. The V gene is TRBV3-1 (or the pseudogene TRBV3-2), the J gene TRBJ1-4, with unresolved D. This CDR3 contains 16 residues. Trimming took off 1 base at V and 10 bases at J, with 19 bases between the two ends. Germline V gene data show CDR1 as LGHDT and CDR2 as YNNKEL (reference sequence).

V and J are TRBV3-1 (or the pseudogene TRBV3-2) and TRBJ1-5, with unresolved D. CDR3 length: 12 residues. Trimming pared 4 bases from V and 5 bases from J, leaving 6 bases between. Germline V CDR1 and CDR2: LGHDT, YNNKEL (reference sequence). CDR3 coding DNA: TGTGCCAGCAGCCCGTCTGATCAGCCCCAGCATTTT. It translates to CASSPSDQPQHF.

The V and J genes are TRBV6-5 and TRBJ2-6, with D tentatively TRBD1 (6 bases). V lost 5 bases and J 3 bases, leaving 11 bases between the germline ends. The CDR3 is 15 residues long. Germline V gene lookup returns CDR1 MNHEY and CDR2 SVGAGI. The CDR3 DNA reads as TGTGCCAGCAGTAAGGACAGTCGTGGGGCCAACGTCCTGACTTTC. Protein product: CASSKDSRGANVLTF.

The chain recombines TRBV15 with TRBJ2-6, with D possibly matching TRBD2 (6 bases). This CDR3 has 17 amino acids. The germline V gene encodes CDR1 LNHNV and CDR2 YYDKDF (reference sequence). V shed 0 bases and J shed 0 bases, with 9 bases lying between them. This CDR3 reads CATSRDAGSSGANVLTF. CDR3 sequence (DNA): TGTGCCACCAGCAGAGATGCGGGGAGCTCTGGGGCCAACGTCCTGACTTTC.

This clone was counted once. This chain joins TRBV5-6 and TRBJ2-1; 10 positions match TRBD2. This CDR3 region has 16 residues. Germline V gives CDR1 SGHDT, CDR2 YYEEEE. The trim removed 3 bases at V and 7 bases at J, leaving 10 bases unmatched. CDR3 DNA: TGTGCCAGCAGCTGGCGCAGCGGGAGGGCCTCTAATGAGCAGTTCTTC. It is translated as CASSWRSGRASNEQFF.